A selection of T cell receptor beta chains follows, all from one sample in a study of STAT5B mutations in CD4+ large granular lymphocyte leukemia. Data came from immunoSEQ multiplex PCR; TCRdb stores just in-frame clones and leaves some out. The sample holds approximately 30,000 clones, 70% to 75% seen once. Sequenced: CD4+ T cells from blood buffy coats. These receptors all stem from a human donor in good health. Each CDR3 is given without its conserved first and last residue. A D gene is named only where the DNA matches it firmly. Clone size is not always given. Where it is, it says once, few, many or a class for expanded clones.

V,D,size,J,CDR3
TRBV7-3,-,-,TRBJ2-2,ASSLTVWGVNTGELF
TRBV2,TRBD1,-,TRBJ2-7,ASSGDSYEQY
TRBV28,-,-,TRBJ2-7,ASRRNYEQY
TRBV14,TRBD1,few,TRBJ2-3,ASSQYRGSTDTQY
TRBV10-1,TRBD1,-,TRBJ2-3,ASSETGVVTDTQY
TRBV4-2,-,few,TRBJ1-1,ASSQDLSTEAF
TRBV19,-,-,TRBJ2-1,ASKQRDSPLGTYNEQF
TRBV30,-,-,TRBJ2-3,AWTGWADTQY
TRBV19,-,-,TRBJ2-6,ASSIRSSGANVLT
TRBV7-6,TRBD1,-,TRBJ2-7,ASRARDSEQY